Listed below are T cell receptor beta chains from one sample, sequenced in a study of blood T cell repertoires in COVID-19. Libraries were prepared by immunoSEQ multiplex PCR; TCRdb keeps only in-frame clonotypes and omits some of them. The repertoire holds 150,000 or so clones, with around 81% as singletons. Sequencing input: peripheral blood. These receptors all come from a middle-aged woman with active or convalescent COVID-19. Both conserved end residues are part of each CDR3. Each record gives: V gene, J gene, CDR3 protein.

V gene: TRBV29-1; J gene: TRBJ2-7; CDR3 protein: CSVGENTYEQYF
V gene: TRBV28; J gene: TRBJ1-1; CDR3 protein: CASISGAEAFF
V gene: TRBV11-3; J gene: TRBJ2-1; CDR3 protein: CASSQGGAVLAREQFF
V gene: TRBV5-1; J gene: TRBJ2-1; CDR3 protein: CASSPAPSGYNEQFF
V gene: TRBV28; J gene: TRBJ1-2; CDR3 protein: CASRSQNSFYGYTF
V gene: TRBV27; J gene: TRBJ1-6; CDR3 protein: CASSSSGQVYNSPLHF
V gene: TRBV7-9; J gene: TRBJ1-3; CDR3 protein: CASSLQGAGNTIYF
V gene: TRBV6-6; J gene: TRBJ1-5; CDR3 protein: CASSYSARGLDQPQHF
V gene: TRBV2; J gene: TRBJ1-3; CDR3 protein: CATQVRKYSGNTIYF
V gene: TRBV6-5; J gene: TRBJ2-7; CDR3 protein: CASSPGTGFSYEQYF
V gene: TRBV3-1/TRBV3-2; J gene: TRBJ1-6; CDR3 protein: CASSQTSPSPLHF
V gene: TRBV28; J gene: TRBJ1-1; CDR3 protein: CASSFSYMNTEAFF
V gene: TRBV30; J gene: TRBJ1-6; CDR3 protein: CAWRGEQGAWSPLHF
V gene: TRBV18; J gene: TRBJ1-2; CDR3 protein: CASSRPSRGYTF
V gene: TRBV7-2; J gene: TRBJ1-3; CDR3 protein: CASSQTGKGSGNTIYF
V gene: TRBV5-4; J gene: TRBJ2-1; CDR3 protein: CASSLEQGALLEQFF
V gene: TRBV15; J gene: TRBJ1-3; CDR3 protein: CATSRGGLSGNTIYF
V gene: TRBV19; J gene: TRBJ2-2; CDR3 protein: CASSSLMTGELFF
V gene: TRBV7-6; J gene: TRBJ1-6; CDR3 protein: CASSDRGKLGTYNSPLHF
V gene: TRBV11-2; J gene: TRBJ1-2; CDR3 protein: CASSLEPKRGNYGYTF
V gene: TRBV19; J gene: TRBJ1-3; CDR3 protein: CASSTGSSSGNTIYF
V gene: TRBV27; J gene: TRBJ2-1; CDR3 protein: CASSIGTSGYNEQFF
V gene: TRBV29-1; J gene: TRBJ2-7; CDR3 protein: CSAEGAPYEQYF
V gene: TRBV19; J gene: TRBJ2-5; CDR3 protein: CASRQTANQETQYF
V gene: TRBV19; J gene: TRBJ2-1; CDR3 protein: CASSLLVSGGVNEQFF
V gene: TRBV9; J gene: TRBJ2-7; CDR3 protein: CASSEGGGYEQYF
V gene: TRBV5-6; J gene: TRBJ1-3; CDR3 protein: CASSLDFSGNTIYF
V gene: TRBV19; J gene: TRBJ1-1; CDR3 protein: CASSITTGVANTEAFF
V gene: TRBV10-3; J gene: TRBJ1-2; CDR3 protein: CAISEALSVNYGYTF
V gene: TRBV7-2; J gene: TRBJ2-7; CDR3 protein: CASSPDKLRSYEQYF
V gene: TRBV19; J gene: TRBJ1-2; CDR3 protein: CASSNRGLNGYTF
V gene: TRBV28; J gene: TRBJ1-4; CDR3 protein: CASSSTGSGEKLFF
V gene: TRBV27; J gene: TRBJ1-1; CDR3 protein: CASTRDREGSTEAFF
V gene: TRBV27; J gene: TRBJ1-2; CDR3 protein: CASSFGTGGYTF
V gene: TRBV2; J gene: TRBJ1-2; CDR3 protein: CASKGQGARDYGYTF
V gene: TRBV9; J gene: TRBJ2-5; CDR3 protein: CASSGTGGMETQYF
V gene: TRBV2; J gene: TRBJ1-2; CDR3 protein: CASSERENYGYTF
V gene: TRBV5-1; J gene: TRBJ1-1; CDR3 protein: CASSSGTANTEAFF
V gene: TRBV28; J gene: TRBJ2-5; CDR3 protein: CASSLGLAGVQETQYF
V gene: TRBV2; J gene: TRBJ1-4; CDR3 protein: CASSHPGPGGEKLFF
V gene: TRBV28; J gene: TRBJ1-2; CDR3 protein: CASSLGQGYGYTF
V gene: TRBV6-5; J gene: TRBJ2-7; CDR3 protein: CASSYLTSGYSREQYF
V gene: TRBV28; J gene: TRBJ2-3; CDR3 protein: CASIAGGSTDTQYF
V gene: TRBV7-2; J gene: TRBJ2-7; CDR3 protein: CASSLAGFGSEQYF
V gene: TRBV27; J gene: TRBJ1-2; CDR3 protein: CASRGSGAKGYTF